Described below is a single T cell receptor (beta chain) sequence and its context. Its antigen is not identified. These data originate in a study of graft-versus-host responses after intestinal transplantation. On the study more broadly: In this cohort, recipients had multivisceral, liver-intestinal, or isolated intestinal transplants. Study observations and caveats: In patients with graft-donor T cell macrochimerism, allograft graft-versus-host to host-versus-graft clonal ratios were high. Researchers found GvH clones in recipient marrow, and some showed up first in ileum or blood.

V dropped 3 bases and J dropped 1 base, with 9 bases sitting between them. CDR1 and CDR2 from the germline V gene are MRHNA and SNTAGT. The CDR3 contains 14 residues. Libraries were prepared by immunoSEQ multiplex PCR; TCRdb keeps only in-frame clonotypes and omits some of them. The profile shows approximately 33,000 clones, about 86% of them singletons. The source was unstimulated CD8+ T cells sorted from spleen or lymph node cells, collected before intestinal transplant. This chain links TRBV6-4 with TRBJ1-1; no reliable D call. The clonotype originates from a human donor who received an intestinal transplant. The chain's CDR3 is CASSEKGGNTEAFF. The CDR3 nucleotides are TGTGCCAGCAGTGAAAAGGGAGGGAACACTGAAGCTTTCTTT.